What follows are 22 T cell receptor beta chains derived from one specimen sequenced in a study of T cell clonotyping in hematopoietic cell transplantation. Only in-frame clones appear in the TCRdb table, and some are missing; sequencing was by immunoSEQ multiplex PCR. The table includes 35,000 to 45,000 clones, approximately 88% detected once. The source material was peripheral blood mononuclear cells. The source is a woman in her 40s in good health. Some clones in this sample may be carry-over from other donors' samples.

This clone was detected only once. This chain connects TRBV7-3 to TRBJ2-1; D may be TRBD1 (7 bases). Per the germline V gene, CDR1 is SGHTA and CDR2 is FQGTGA. The CDR3 extends over 15 amino acids. Trimming stripped 0 bases from V and 8 bases from J, with 14 bases between. The CDR3 coding sequence is TGTGCCAGCAGCTTAACCCGGACTACAGGGGATGAGCAGTTCTTC. Translating gives CASSLTRTTGDEQFF.

In DNA, the CDR3 is TGTGCCAGCAGTTTACCCCCCCTTAGCAATCAGCCCCAGCATTTT. This translates into CASSLPPLSNQPQHF. The genes are TRBV28 and TRBJ1-5; the D is unclear. Trimming shortened V by 2 bases and J by 0 bases, and 8 bases separated the two germline ends. This CDR3 region has 15 residues. Germline values: CDR1 MDHEN, CDR2 SYDVKM.

The count of this clone is one. The chain has TRBV10-3 and TRBJ1-2; 11 bases fit TRBD1. The CDR3 contains 15 residues. Germline V gene data show CDR1 as ENHRY and CDR2 as SYGVKD. The V segment lost 0 bases and the J segment 7 bases; nucleotides outside the gene matches: 4. The CDR3 DNA sequence: TGTGCCATCAGTGAGTCTTTTGGACAGGGGGCTGGCTACACCTTC. This sequence encodes CAISESFGQGAGYTF.

This sequence joins TRBV7-3 and TRBJ2-2, with D possibly matching TRBD1 (5 bases). Germline values: CDR1 SGHTA, CDR2 FQGTGA. This CDR3 is 16 amino acids long. Trimming took 1 base from V and 0 from J, leaving 9 bases between them. The CDR3 sequence: CASSLRGRANTGELFF. CDR3 in DNA: TGTGCCAGCAGCTTAAGGGGCCGGGCGAACACCGGGGAGCTGTTTTTT.

The chain carries TRBV29-1 and TRBJ2-5; TRBD2 is a possible D gene (6 bases). CDR1 and CDR2 from the germline V gene are SQVTM and ANQGSEA. V lost 2 bases and J 5 bases, leaving 9 bases between the germline ends. This CDR3 has 12 residues. In DNA, the CDR3 is TGCAGCGTTGAACGCAGCGGGGAGACCCAGTACTTC. This sequence encodes CSVERSGETQYF.

Concerning this clone itself: One end of the junction is discordant with germline, which a read error may explain. The chain combines TRBV29-1 with TRBJ2-7, with 9 bases aligning to TRBD1. The CDR3 is 13 amino acids. Germline assignment: CDR1 SQVTM and CDR2 ANQGSEA. CDR3 sequence: CSAEGDRVHEQYF. The CDR3 bases are TGCAGCGCTGAAGGGGACAGGGTGCACGAGCAGTACTTC.

The J gene is TRBJ2-1, the V gene TRBV9; D is perhaps TRBD1 or TRBD2 (6 bases each). CDR1 SGDLS and CDR2 YYNGEE come from the germline V gene. The germline V and J ends were trimmed by 3 bases and 10 bases, with 26 bases remaining between them. This CDR3 is built from 17 residues. CDR3 bases: TGTGCCAGCAGCGCCCGGGGGCTAGCCGCCGGGGGAAGGGAGCAGTTCTTC. Translation: CASSARGLAAGGREQFF.

The chain links TRBV6-5 to TRBJ1-2, with 9 bases fitting TRBD1. The V segment lost 7 bases and the J segment 6 bases; nucleotides outside the gene matches: 9. Germline assignment: CDR1 MNHEY and CDR2 SVGAGI. This CDR3 has 14 amino acids. In nucleotides, the CDR3 is TGTGCCAGCACCCGGGACAGGGCTGGGCATGGCTACACCTTC. Its protein is CASTRDRAGHGYTF.

The J gene is TRBJ1-1, the V gene TRBV7-2; the D is unclear. V lost 5 bases and J lost 0, with 7 bases in between. CDR3 length: 13 amino acids. Germline CDR1 is SGHTA and CDR2 is FQGNSA. CDR3 sequence: CASSQDMNTEAFF. In DNA, the CDR3 is TGTGCCAGCAGCCAAGATATGAACACTGAAGCTTTCTTT.

This sequence joins TRBV28 and TRBJ2-7; 8 bases are a match to TRBD2. Trimming cost V 3 bases and J 4 bases; bases outside gene matches: 11. CDR3 size: 16 residues. The V gene's germline CDR1 is MDHEN and CDR2 SYDVKM. The CDR3 loop is CASSFDQAGVGYEQYF. The CDR3 DNA is TGTGCCAGCAGTTTTGACCAAGCGGGAGTCGGGTACGAGCAGTACTTC.

This rearrangement joins TRBV9 to TRBJ1-3; D remains ambiguous. The ends were cut back, 4 bases at V and 7 bases at J, with 12 bases in the middle. The CDR3 contains 13 residues. Germline V gene data show CDR1 as SGDLS and CDR2 as YYNGEE. The CDR3 DNA follows: TGTGCCAGCAGCCTAGGGTGGGCGAACACCATATATTTT. The encoded protein is CASSLGWANTIYF. Complete variable domain (other parts from reference TRBV9 and TRBJ1-3): DSGVTQTPKHLITATGQRVTLRCSPRSGDLSVYWYQQSLDQGLQFLIQYYNGEERAKGNILERFSAQQFPDLHSELNLSSLELGDSALYFCASSLGWANTIYFGEGSWLTVV.

The chain couples TRBV28 to TRBJ1-5; D ambiguous. V lost 3 bases and J lost 2, with 20 bases in between. The CDR3 runs 18 residues. The germline gives CDR1 MDHEN, CDR2 SYDVKM. The CDR3 spells CASSFAGLGPRGNQPQHF. CDR3 DNA sequence: TGTGCCAGCAGTTTTGCCGGTCTGGGCCCGCGGGGCAATCAGCCCCAGCATTTT.

The chain recombines TRBV5-1 with TRBJ2-2; 7 bases map to TRBD2. The CDR3 extends over 13 amino acids. Germline assignment: CDR1 SGHRS and CDR2 YFSETQ. J gave up 10 bases and V 7 bases, and 10 bases lay outside the gene matches. The CDR3 coding sequence is TGCGCCAGCTCGTCGGCGGGAGCCGCGGAGCTGTTTTTT. This sequence encodes CASSSAGAAELFF.

The chain carries TRBV27 and TRBJ1-1, with D possibly being TRBD1 (6 bases). Trimming cost V 2 bases and J 9 bases, with 16 bases left between them. The CDR3 totals 14 residues. In germline, CDR1 is MNHEY, CDR2 SMNVEV (reference sequence). CDR3 DNA: TGTGCCAGCAGTTTAGCAGGGGTGGACCTAAAAGCTTTCTTT. It codes for CASSLAGVDLKAFF.

V and J are TRBV25-1 and TRBJ1-2; D is perhaps TRBD1 (5 bases). This CDR3 comprises 16 residues. V lost 2 bases to trimming and J lost 4 bases, with 17 bases between them. The germline CDR1 and CDR2 sequences are MGHDK and SYGVNS. CDR3 DNA sequence: TGTGCCAGCAGTGAAAGTACAGGCCGGAGGGGCTATGGCTACACCTTC. Amino acid sequence: CASSESTGRRGYGYTF.

The rearrangement joins TRBV30 to TRBJ1-3; no clear D. Per germline, CDR1 GTSNPN and CDR2 SVGIG (reference sequence). The CDR3 totals 14 residues. V gave up 5 bases and J gave up 0 bases, with 11 bases separating them. CDR3 residues: CAWLRAPSGNTIYF. DNA of the CDR3: TGTGCCTGGTTAAGGGCCCCCTCTGGAAACACCATATATTTT.

This chain links TRBV7-8 with TRBJ2-7; 11 bases are a match to TRBD1. Germline CDR1 SGHVS, CDR2 FQNEAQ. V gave up 1 base and J gave up 0 bases; unmatched junction bases: 11. There are 19 residues in the CDR3. Here the CDR3 reads CASSLVGGQGGVLSYEQYF. As DNA, the CDR3 is TGTGCCAGCAGCTTAGTCGGGGGACAGGGGGGCGTCCTCTCCTACGAGCAGTACTTC. Full variable domain (outside the CDR3, taken from reference TRBV7-8 and TRBJ2-7): GAGVSQSPRYKVAKRGQDVALRCDPISGHVSLFWYQQALGQGPEFLTYFQNEAQLDKSGLPSDRFFAERPEGSVSTLKIQRTQQEDSAVYLCASSLVGGQGGVLSYEQYFGPGTRLTVT.

This chain connects TRBV19 to TRBJ2-5, with TRBD1 matching over 8 bases. Germline V gene data show CDR1 as LNHDA and CDR2 as SQIVND (reference sequence). This CDR3 region has 14 residues. V lost 5 bases to trimming and J lost 4 bases; unmatched junction nucleotides: 6. As DNA, the CDR3 is TGTGCCAGTAGTCAATCAGGGGGCCTAGAGACCCAGTACTTC. This codes for CASSQSGGLETQYF.

The V gene is TRBV6-6, the J gene TRBJ2-1; a possible D gene is TRBD2 (6 bases). CDR1 MNHNY and CDR2 SVGAGI come from the germline V gene (reference sequence). The CDR3 is 16 amino acids. With 6 bases removed from V and 6 bases from J, the gap between germline ends came to 21 bases. As DNA, the CDR3 is TGTGCCAGCAGCCTTGAGACGGGAGACGGCGGCAATGAGCAGTTCTTC. Protein product: CASSLETGDGGNEQFF.

The J gene is TRBJ2-7, the V gene TRBV19, with 8 bases that match TRBD2. Trimming removed 3 bases from V and 5 bases from J; junction bases left unmatched: 9. The CDR3 has 15 amino acids. CDR1 is LNHDA, CDR2 SQIVND, per germline (reference sequence). The DNA of the CDR3 is TGTGCCAGTAGTATCCAGGGACTAGGATACGACGAGCAGTACTTC. Its translation is CASSIQGLGYDEQYF.

The chain is built from TRBV7-9 and TRBJ1-2; tentative D call: TRBD1 (6 bases). CDR1 SEHNR and CDR2 FQNEAQ come from the germline V gene (reference sequence). V lost 5 bases, J lost 8 bases, and 6 bases lay in between. The CDR3 is 10 residues long. The CDR3 sequence is CASSGGGYTF. CDR3 DNA: TGTGCCAGCAGCGGGGGCGGCTACACCTTC.

This chain links TRBV9 with TRBJ2-3, with 7 bases lining up with TRBD1. Germline CDR1 SGDLS, CDR2 YYNGEE. V trimming: 3 bases; J trimming: 10 bases; junction bases outside the gene matches: 14. The CDR3 spans 15 residues. The CDR3 loop is CASSGRDSGLGSQYF. CDR3 DNA: TGTGCCAGCAGCGGCCGGGACAGTGGTTTAGGGTCGCAGTATTTT.